This TCR beta chain is drawn from a study of CD8 T cells in ankylosing spondylitis (TCRdb year 2017). About the study as a whole: The study set out to find disease-linked TCR variants by profiling T cell receptor beta repertoires in ankylosing spondylitis patients and healthy donors. The full study cohort comprised 25 ankylosing spondylitis patients and 110 or so healthy donors. Peripheral blood was sampled, and synovial fluid was also collected from ankylosing spondylitis patients. Results the study describes overall, beyond this receptor: The disease-linked clones showed a CD8+ phenotype and occurred at relatively low frequencies in peripheral blood. Blood from ankylosing spondylitis patients appeared to be characterized by a TCR beta motif made up of several highly homologous amino acid variants. The disease-linked clones were reported as significantly enriched in matched synovial fluid samples from ankylosing spondylitis patients. Some motif variants had previously been reported in the synovial fluid and blood of reactive arthritis patients, which suggests shared mechanisms of disease initiation.

The run used an Illumina HiSeq 2500. TCR beta libraries were prepared by quantitative 5'-RACE with molecular barcodes. In the authors' own workflow: A new computational method based on a probabilistic model of VDJ rearrangement was used to identify disease-linked TCR variants. The raw public reads went through TCRdb reprocessing: fastp at Q25, MiXCR clone calling, in-frame beta chains kept. Rows merge per CDR3 protein into single entries with the most common DNA and genes. The V and J calls were not made by the authors but by TCRdb's processing. The sample table lists approximately 190,000 distinct CDR3 sequences, around 13% of them with a count of one. Of the sample, approximately 10% is held by the ten largest clones. Many counts were recorded for this clonotype. There is no known antigen for this receptor. Per-nucleotide qualities are absent, and no much larger clonotype sits a single base away.

For this chain, trimming is 1 base at the V end and 5 bases at the J end, and the number of junction bases without a gene match is 2. From its cysteine to its phenylalanine, the CDR3 spans 14 amino acids. The read is trimmed to its CDR3 DNA, 42 bases read in frame from base 1. The chain couples TRBV12-3 or TRBV12-4 to TRBJ2-1; TRBD2 aligns with 7 central bases. What was sequenced was blood, either unsorted or a sorted T cell fraction (not recorded which). The sequence came from a female donor with ankylosing spondylitis or in good health (not recorded which). The CDR3 protein is CASSLGGSNNEQFF. In nucleotide form, the sequence is TGTGCCAGCAGTTTAGGCGGGAGCAACAATGAGCAGTTCTTC.